Listed below are T cell receptor beta chains from one sample, sequenced in a study of regulatory T cells in long-lasting Graves disease. A single record per CDR3 protein comes from TCRdb applying MiXCR to the multiplex PCR reads. The profile shows roughly 500,000 distinct CDR3 sequences, roughly 20% of them singletons. The sample here was peripheral blood mononuclear cells (PBMCs), taken when the disease was refractory, from a patient treated with antithyroid drugs. These receptors were obtained from a female donor with Graves disease. Both conserved end residues are part of each CDR3.

V gene: TRBV6-1; CDR3 protein: CASSQTEETQYF
V gene: TRBV19; CDR3 protein: CASSIAGNYGYTF
V gene: TRBV5-8; CDR3 protein: CASSLDGTFMGTQYF
V gene: TRBV6-2/TRBV6-3; CDR3 protein: CASSYPAVWPSGNQPQHF
V gene: TRBV7-2; CDR3 protein: CASSLVGTKRQETQYF
V gene: TRBV3-1; CDR3 protein: CATKTSGRYEQYF
V gene: TRBV29-1; CDR3 protein: CSVKDPGETQYF
V gene: TRBV7-9; CDR3 protein: CASSLDSGRNEETQYF
V gene: TRBV2; CDR3 protein: CASSGYGDPYEQYF
V gene: TRBV4-1; CDR3 protein: CASSQIMKSSRETQYF
V gene: TRBV20-1; CDR3 protein: CSARDGAGWIYGYTF
V gene: TRBV6-1; CDR3 protein: CASSPIITEAFF
V gene: TRBV12-3/TRBV12-4; CDR3 protein: CASRHRTRKSGNTIYF
V gene: TRBV12-3/TRBV12-4; CDR3 protein: CASSLGGGQSGTGELFF
V gene: TRBV29-1; CDR3 protein: CSAVYGNTEAFF
V gene: TRBV30; CDR3 protein: CAWSLTTSGDTQYF
V gene: TRBV12-3/TRBV12-4; CDR3 protein: CASSPIAGGPVSNTF
V gene: TRBV19; CDR3 protein: CASSIDLGSEQFF
V gene: TRBV10-3; CDR3 protein: CAISESRQGGETQYF
V gene: TRBV7-2; CDR3 protein: CASSLLNQGSSGNTIYF
V gene: TRBV6-2/TRBV6-3; CDR3 protein: CASSPPSLPRTQYF
V gene: TRBV12-3/TRBV12-4; CDR3 protein: CASRRGEGVGGYTF
V gene: TRBV10-3; CDR3 protein: CAISESEIQETQYF
V gene: TRBV29-1; CDR3 protein: CSVPTSGATGELFF
V gene: TRBV24-1; CDR3 protein: CATSEPSGSTDTQYF
V gene: TRBV10-3; CDR3 protein: CAIREKYEQYF
V gene: TRBV11-2; CDR3 protein: CASSLAGGGLETQYF
V gene: TRBV28; CDR3 protein: CASSFRRFNEKLFF
V gene: TRBV12-3/TRBV12-4; CDR3 protein: CASSFLGASTEAFF
V gene: TRBV20-1; CDR3 protein: CSARVVQTGEFEKLFF
V gene: TRBV6-1; CDR3 protein: CASRDGIEAFF